Listed below are T cell receptor beta chains from one sample, sequenced in a study of T cells in Graves' hyperthyroidism and ophthalmopathy. TCRdb re-analysed the multiplex PCR reads in MiXCR, keeping a single row per CDR3 protein. The table has under 700,000 distinct CDR3 sequences, about a sixth seen once. Source material: blood. The origin of the receptors is a woman aged 18-35 years with Graves' hyperthyroidism. The CDR3 runs from the conserved cysteine through the conserved F or W. D genes are given only for firm matches. Size is omitted from some rows. Given values are once, few, many or a class for expanded clones.

clone size	V gene	D gene	J gene	CDR3 protein	CDR3 DNA
few	TRBV12-3/TRBV12-4	-	TRBJ1-5	CASRGGGRDQPQHF	TGTGCCAGCAGGGGGGGGGGCCGGGATCAGCCCCAGCATTTT
-	TRBV6-6	-	TRBJ2-1	CASSYLYEQFF	TGTGCCAGCAGTTACCTATATGAGCAGTTCTTC
many	TRBV20-1	-	TRBJ1-1	CSARVVTVNTEAFF	TGCAGTGCTAGAGTTGTGACAGTTAACACTGAAGCTTTCTTT
many	TRBV12-3/TRBV12-4	TRBD1	TRBJ1-2	CASSLADRANYGYTF	TGTGCCAGCAGTTTAGCTGACAGGGCTAACTATGGCTACACCTTC
many	TRBV7-2	TRBD1	TRBJ2-3	CASSAGQGRVGTDTQYF	TGTGCCAGCAGCGCAGGACAGGGGAGGGTGGGCACAGATACGCAGTATTTT
once	TRBV19	TRBD2	TRBJ2-1	CASSIFGLAGNNEQFF	TGTGCCAGTAGTATCTTCGGACTAGCGGGGAACAATGAGCAGTTCTTC
-	TRBV24-1	-	TRBJ2-5	CATSDSPGYGRETQYF	TGTGCCACCAGTGATTCCCCGGGATATGGGCGAGAGACCCAGTACTTC
many	TRBV12-3/TRBV12-4	TRBD2	TRBJ2-3	CASSSRGGADTQYF	TGTGCCAGCAGTTCACGTGGGGGGGCAGATACGCAGTATTTT
many	TRBV6-2/TRBV6-3	TRBD2	TRBJ2-3	CATRTSGGFTQYF	TGTGCCACCAGGACTAGCGGGGGGTTTACGCAGTATTTT
-	TRBV20-1	TRBD1	TRBJ1-4	CSASWAGGNEKLFF	TGCAGTGCTAGTTGGGCAGGGGGTAATGAAAAACTGTTTTTT
many	TRBV15	-	TRBJ2-5	CATSSPSSSVTQYF	TGTGCCACCAGCTCTCCCTCTAGCTCCGTGACCCAGTACTTC
many	TRBV6-2/TRBV6-3	-	TRBJ2-1	CASSFGASVPRDEQFF	TGTGCCAGCAGTTTTGGCGCTAGCGTTCCAAGGGATGAGCAGTTCTTC
few	TRBV20-1	-	TRBJ1-6	CSARDLLGTATSPLHF	TGCAGTGCTAGAGATCTCTTAGGGACCGCCACATCACCCCTCCACTTT
few	TRBV7-2	TRBD2	TRBJ2-5	CASSRAMAGGTQYF	TGTGCCAGCAGCCGTGCGATGGCGGGGGGTACCCAGTACTTC
many	TRBV29-1	TRBD1	TRBJ2-3	CSVGTTATGGVADTQYF	TGCAGCGTTGGCACCACTGCGACAGGGGGGGTTGCAGATACGCAGTATTTT
-	TRBV14	TRBD2	TRBJ2-1	CASIQEWTSGTNEQFF	TGTGCCAGCATCCAAGAGTGGACTAGCGGGACCAATGAGCAGTTCTTC
many	TRBV6-6	-	TRBJ2-5	CASSYSRPAQETQYF	TGTGCCAGCAGTTACTCGAGGCCAGCCCAAGAGACCCAGTACTTC
few	TRBV18	-	TRBJ2-2	CASSPPFGTDDTGELFF	TGTGCCAGCTCACCACCATTTGGGACGGACGATACCGGGGAGCTGTTTTTT
-	TRBV2	-	TRBJ1-5	CASVRGRNQPQHF	TGTGCCAGCGTGAGGGGTCGCAATCAGCCCCAGCATTTT
-	TRBV2	TRBD1	TRBJ1-3	CASSGSGQRGNTIYF	TGTGCCAGCAGTGGTTCGGGACAGCGGGGAAACACCATATATTTT
many	TRBV2	-	TRBJ1-6	CASSGRVRAYSPLHF	TGTGCCAGCAGCGGGCGGGTCAGGGCCTATTCACCCCTCCACTTT
-	TRBV15	-	TRBJ2-5	CATSRAETQYF	TGTGCCACCAGCAGAGCAGAGACCCAGTACTTC
few	TRBV4-1	-	TRBJ1-2	CASSQVGASYGYTF	TGCGCCAGCAGCCAAGTGGGGGCTAGCTATGGCTACACCTTC
-	TRBV12-3/TRBV12-4	-	TRBJ1-1	CASRPHRETEAFF	TGTGCCAGCAGGCCACACAGAGAGACTGAAGCTTTCTTT
few	TRBV19	TRBD1	TRBJ2-1	CASSIVLTGRNEQFF	TGTGCCAGTAGTATAGTCCTGACAGGGCGGAATGAGCAGTTCTTC
-	TRBV9	TRBD1	TRBJ1-4	CASSVLQGAGEKLFF	TGTGCCAGCAGCGTCCTACAGGGGGCGGGGGAAAAACTGTTTTTT
many	TRBV11-2	TRBD2	TRBJ2-2	CASSLGLAGGIGELFF	TGTGCCAGCAGCCTAGGACTAGCGGGAGGGATCGGGGAGCTGTTTTTT